What follows are 32 T cell receptor beta chains derived from one specimen sequenced in a study of response to subunit inactivated influenza vaccine. Each CDR3 protein gets one entry after TCRdb re-called the RT-PCR reads with MiXCR. Counted here are some 640,000 distinct CDR3 sequences, approximately 15% occurring once; the ten biggest clones make up 6% to 7%. Here the sequenced sample was PBMCs from blood, taken approximately 15 days before vaccination. The receptors were gathered from a middle-aged man who received an inactivated influenza vaccine.

Points on this clonotype: The DNA is omitted, as the CDR3 cannot be located on it reliably, and the CDR3 follows TCRdb's listing. The chain recombines TRBV3-1 with TRBJ2-3; the table's D call TRBD2 went unverified against the DNA. The CDR3 sequence runs 16 residues, both termini included. Germline values: CDR1 LGHDT, CDR2 YNNKEL (reference sequence). The CDR3 loop is CASSSVAGGSTDTQSF.

This clonotype was observed a single time. V is TRBV5-1 and J is TRBJ2-5; tentatively, D is TRBD1 (6 bases). The germline V gene encodes CDR1 SGHRS and CDR2 YFSETQ. The CDR3 covers 14 residues. V was clipped by 7 bases and J by 4 bases, with 17 bases between them. In nucleotides, the CDR3 is TGCGCCAGCGCCGGGATAGGGGGACCAGAGACCCAGTACTTC. The encoded protein is CASAGIGGPETQYF.

The CDR3 DNA follows: TGTGCCACCGCCGAATCGACAGGGGGCTTTGGCTACACCTTC. Its protein product is CATAESTGGFGYTF. The chain couples TRBV6-2 or TRBV6-3 to TRBJ1-2, with 10 bases that match TRBD1. The CDR3 spans 14 residues. Germline V CDR1 and CDR2: MNHEY, SVGEGT. Trimming cost V 10 bases and J 7 bases; bases outside gene matches: 12.

This clonotype was counted at least ten times. The chain joins TRBV2 to TRBJ2-1; 8 bases are shared with TRBD2. The CDR3 extends over 19 amino acids. Germline assignment: CDR1 SNHLY and CDR2 FYNNEI. In DNA form, the CDR3 reads TGTACCATCTGTTTCGGGCCTGTCGGCGGGAGGATACCCTACAATGAGCAGTTCTTC. Its protein product is CTICFGPVGGRIPYNEQFF.

The J gene is TRBJ2-1, the V gene TRBV28; D is possibly TRBD1 or TRBD2 (5 bases each). CDR1 and CDR2 from the germline V gene are MDHEN and SYDVKM. V lost 0 bases, J lost 7 bases, and 10 bases lay in between. The CDR3 has 14 amino acids. The CDR3 spells CASSLWGDRNEQFF. CDR3 nucleotides: TGTGCCAGCAGTTTATGGGGAGACAGAAATGAGCAGTTCTTC.

This chain links TRBV15 with TRBJ2-3; D unresolved. Germline V gene data show CDR1 as LNHNV and CDR2 as YYDKDF (reference sequence). This CDR3 region has 16 residues. The V end lost 5 bases, the J end lost 0 bases, and 15 bases lay between the germline ends. The CDR3 here is CATSSWTEISTDTQYF. The CDR3 nucleotides read TGTGCCACCAGCTCCTGGACGGAAATTAGCACAGATACGCAGTATTTT.

This clonotype was seen a handful of times. The DNA for the CDR3 is TGCGCCAGCAGCTTGAGGACGGCGGACAACAATGAGCAGTTCTTC. Its translation: CASSLRTADNNEQFF. The chain links TRBV5-1 to TRBJ2-1, with D possibly TRBD1 on 5 matching bases. The CDR3 has 15 residues. Germline V gene data show CDR1 as SGHRS and CDR2 as YFSETQ. The V and J ends lost 1 base and 5 bases respectively, with 13 bases between them.

This clonotype was picked up many times. V and J are TRBV5-1 and TRBJ2-1; 7 bases match TRBD1. From germline, CDR1 is SGHRS and CDR2 YFSETQ. CDR3 length equals 14 residues. The ends lost 3 bases at V and 4 bases at J; junction bases unmatched: 4. The CDR3 DNA sequence: TGCGCCAGCAGCTCAGACAGGGCGTACAATGAGCAGTTCTTC. It is translated as CASSSDRAYNEQFF.

The CDR3 sequence: CASRTGGNNEKLFF. Written as DNA, the CDR3 is TGTGCCAGCAGGACCGGAGGAAATAATGAAAAACTGTTTTTT. The gene calls are TRBV6-1 and TRBJ1-4, with D hard to call. The germline V gene encodes CDR1 MNHNS and CDR2 SASEGT. Trimming shortened V by 6 bases and J by 4 bases, and 12 bases separated the two germline ends. This CDR3 is 14 amino acids long.

This clonotype occurred many times. The chain uses TRBV19 and TRBJ2-7, with no clear D. Trimming stripped 3 bases from V and 3 bases from J, with 12 bases between. The CDR3 runs 14 residues. Germline V lookup: CDR1 LNHDA, CDR2 SQIVND (reference sequence). In nucleotides, the CDR3 is TGTGCCAGTAGTATTCGGGCCGGATACTACGAGCAGTACTTC. This sequence encodes CASSIRAGYYEQYF. Using reference TRBV19 and TRBJ2-7 for the parts outside the CDR3, the full variable domain is DGGITQSPKYLFRKEGQNVTLSCEQNLNHDAMYWYRQDPGQGLRLIYYSQIVNDFQKGDIAEGYSVSREKKESFPLTVTSAQKNPTAFYLCASSIRAGYYEQYFGPGTRLTVT.

The CDR3 reads CASKRQGGIYEQYF. The CDR3 DNA reads as TGCGCCAGCAAAAGACAGGGGGGGATTTACGAGCAGTACTTC. This chain uses TRBV5-1 with TRBJ2-7; 9 nucleotides align to TRBD1. The CDR3 contains 14 residues. The ends lost 6 bases at V and 4 bases at J; junction bases unmatched: 8. Germline values: CDR1 SGHRS, CDR2 YFSETQ. Filled out from reference TRBV5-1 and TRBJ2-7, the complete variable domain reads KAGVTQTPRYLIKTRGQQVTLSCSPISGHRSVSWYQQTPGQGLQFLFEYFSETQRNKGNFPGRFSGRQFSNSRSEMNVSTLELGDSALYLCASKRQGGIYEQYFGPGTRLTVT.

This clonotype was seen at least ten times. This chain connects TRBV5-5 to TRBJ2-1, with 7 nucleotides matching TRBD2. The V gene's germline CDR1 is SGHKS and CDR2 YYEKEE (reference sequence). V lost 0 bases and J lost 8; bases outside the gene matches: 5. There are 14 residues in the CDR3. The CDR3 sequence: CASSLEGGRDEQFF. The CDR3 DNA is TGTGCCAGCAGCTTGGAGGGAGGGCGGGATGAGCAGTTCTTC.

This clonotype was seen more than once but under ten times. V and J are TRBV12-3 or TRBV12-4 and TRBJ2-7; TRBD1 matches at 7 bases. Trimming cost V 6 bases and J 0 bases; bases outside gene matches: 5. CDR3 length: 14 residues. The CDR3 sequence is CASRRQGTSYEQYF. DNA of the CDR3: TGTGCCAGCAGAAGACAGGGAACCTCCTACGAGCAGTACTTC.

The chain joins TRBV7-3 to TRBJ2-1, with no clear D. This CDR3 region has 14 residues. The V gene's germline CDR1 is SGHTA and CDR2 FQGTGA. Deletions cut 2 bases from V and 7 bases from J, with 12 bases between. CDR3 sequence reads: CASSLGTRGNEQFF. CDR3 in DNA: TGTGCCAGCAGCTTAGGAACCAGAGGAAATGAGCAGTTCTTC.

This clonotype was picked up a small number of times. The V call is TRBV20-1, the J call TRBJ1-5, with TRBD1 identical over 7 bases. CDR1 is DFQATT, CDR2 SNEGSKA, per germline (reference sequence). J lost 6 bases, V lost 5 bases, and 10 bases had no gene match. The CDR3 sequence is 14 residues long. The CDR3 loop is CSAGTGASGQPQHF. CDR3 sequence (DNA): TGCAGTGCTGGAACAGGGGCGTCGGGTCAGCCCCAGCATTTT.

This chain links TRBV28 with TRBJ2-3; possibly TRBD1 for D (6 bases). This CDR3 spans 15 amino acids. Deletions cut 4 bases from V and 2 bases from J, with 13 bases between. Germline V gene lookup returns CDR1 MDHEN and CDR2 SYDVKM. The CDR3 nucleotides are TGTGCCAGCAGTTGGAGTGGACAGATCACAGATACGCAGTATTTT. This codes for CASSWSGQITDTQYF.

This clonotype was detected only a few times. CDR3 loop: CSASHTGGNYGYTF. The DNA for the CDR3 is TGCAGTGCTAGTCATACAGGGGGGAACTATGGCTACACCTTC. V gene TRBV20-1 combines with J gene TRBJ1-2, with 8 bases identical to TRBD1. Germline loops: CDR1 DFQATT, CDR2 SNEGSKA (reference sequence). V was pared by 3 bases and J by 2 bases, with 5 bases of the junction left unmatched. This CDR3 spans 14 amino acids.

In its sample, this clonotype was seen a few times. This rearrangement joins TRBV7-2 to TRBJ2-4, with D uncertain. CDR3 length: 14 amino acids. V dropped 0 bases and J dropped 6 bases, with 9 bases sitting between them. Germline lookup yields CDR1 SGHTA and CDR2 FQGNSA. The CDR3 DNA sequence: TGTGCCAGCAGCTTAGCGGGCTTTGCAAACATTCAGTACTTC. Translating it yields CASSLAGFANIQYF.

This clonotype was observed a few times. V usage is TRBV15 and J usage is TRBJ2-5; tentative D call: TRBD1 (6 bases). The CDR3 has 16 amino acids. Germline lookup yields CDR1 LNHNV and CDR2 YYDKDF (reference sequence). Trimming stripped 1 base from V and 5 bases from J, with 17 bases between. CDR3 region: CATSRAGLQGVETQYF. CDR3 nucleotide sequence: TGTGCCACCAGCAGAGCAGGCCTACAGGGCGTCGAGACCCAGTACTTC.

The genes are TRBV18 and TRBJ2-1, with TRBD2 identical over 10 bases. The V gene end was trimmed by 4 bases and the J gene end by 7 bases; junction bases not matched to a gene: 7. Germline assignment: CDR1 KGHSH and CDR2 LQKENI. The CDR3 covers 15 residues. CDR3 amino acids: CASSLQREGQNEQFF. Written as DNA, the CDR3 is TGTGCCAGCTCACTCCAGCGGGAGGGCCAGAATGAGCAGTTCTTC. Based on the CDR3 plus reference TRBV18 and TRBJ2-1, the full variable domain is NAGVMQNPRHLVRRRGQEARLRCSPMKGHSHVYWYRQLPEEGLKFMVYLQKENIIDESGMPKERFSAEFPKEGPSILRIQQVVRGDSAAYFCASSLQREGQNEQFFGPGTRLTVL.

The sample holds a few counts of this clonotype. This chain uses TRBV3-1 with TRBJ2-7; 8 nucleotides agree with TRBD2. CDR1 and CDR2 (germline): LGHDT, YNNKEL (reference sequence). The V and J ends lost 4 bases and 6 bases, in that order; junction bases with no gene match: 5. This CDR3 region has 13 residues. The CDR3 region is CASSPSGSSEQYF. DNA of the CDR3: TGTGCCAGCAGCCCGAGCGGGAGCTCCGAGCAGTACTTC.

This clonotype was seen only a few times. The CDR3 region has the DNA TGTGCCAGCAGTGCCGGGCACTCCTACGAGCAGTACTTC. Translating it yields CASSAGHSYEQYF. V and J are TRBV27 and TRBJ2-7; D not certain. The V end was cut by 5 bases, the J end by 0 bases, with 8 bases between. The CDR3 extends over 13 amino acids. Germline V gene data show CDR1 as MNHEY and CDR2 as SMNVEV (reference sequence).

This clonotype showed up just a few times. The chain couples TRBV3-1 to TRBJ1-4; the D is unclear. V lost 1 base and J 8 bases, leaving 8 bases between the germline ends. CDR1 LGHDT and CDR2 YNNKEL come from the germline V gene (reference sequence). This CDR3 region has 13 residues. The CDR3 coding sequence is TGTGCCAGCAGCCAAGCGGAATGGGAAAAACTGTTTTTT. As protein: CASSQAEWEKLFF.

V and J are TRBV12-3 or TRBV12-4 and TRBJ1-6; 7 nucleotides align to TRBD1. The V gene end was trimmed by 6 bases and the J gene end by 9 bases; junction bases not matched to a gene: 11. This CDR3 has 15 residues. The DNA of the CDR3 is TGTGCCAGCAGCCTCCTTACAGGGGCGGGTTCACCCCTCCACTTT. It encodes CASSLLTGAGSPLHF.

There are a few counts of this clonotype. The rearrangement uses TRBV12-3 or TRBV12-4 and TRBJ2-7; 8 bases are shared with TRBD1. V trimming: 6 bases; J trimming: 5 bases; junction bases outside the gene matches: 3. This CDR3 has 12 residues. The CDR3 protein is CASSQGAHEQYF. In nucleotides, the CDR3 is TGTGCCAGCAGCCAGGGGGCCCACGAGCAGTACTTC.

The genes are TRBV29-1 and TRBJ2-1; no definite D call. Per germline, CDR1 SQVTM and CDR2 ANQGSEA. There are 13 residues in the CDR3. Trimming stripped 0 bases from V and 10 bases from J, with 13 bases between. The CDR3 nucleotides are TGCAGCGTTGAAGAGGCCCGACTTAACGAGCAGTTCTTC. It codes for CSVEEARLNEQFF.

This clonotype came up a few times. V is TRBV7-3 and J is TRBJ2-3; perhaps TRBD1 as D (6 bases). The CDR3 consists of 15 residues. CDR1 and CDR2 from the germline V gene are SGHTA and FQGTGA. Trimming cost V 4 bases and J 3 bases, with 14 bases left between them. CDR3 DNA: TGTGCCAGCAGCTACGGGTTCCAGGGGACAGATACGCAGTATTTT. Amino acids: CASSYGFQGTDTQYF.

This clonotype was recorded at least ten times. Compared with germline, one end of the junction differs, possibly owing to a read error. This chain links TRBV28 with TRBJ1-6, with 8 bases lining up with TRBD1. This CDR3 is 13 amino acids long. The germline CDR1 and CDR2 sequences are MDHEN and SYDVKM. The CDR3 loop is CAGRGLGNSPLHF. The CDR3 coding sequence is TGTGCCGGCAGGGGGCTTGGTAATTCACCCCTCCACTTT.

V gene TRBV10-3 combines with J gene TRBJ2-1, with D possibly being TRBD1 (5 bases). Trimming pared 5 bases from V and 0 bases from J, leaving 11 bases between. Germline CDR1 and CDR2: ENHRY and SYGVKD. This CDR3 spans 15 amino acids. The CDR3 DNA reads as TGTGCCATCAGTCACCAGGGAACCTCCTACAATGAGCAGTTCTTC. Its protein product is CAISHQGTSYNEQFF.

The table lists this clonotype with a few counts. J is TRBJ2-1 and V is TRBV14, with no clear D. This CDR3 contains 14 residues. The V gene's germline CDR1 is SGHDN and CDR2 FVKESK. V was trimmed by 8 bases and J by 5 bases, leaving 16 bases between them. This CDR3 reads CASLPLGGNNEQFF. CDR3 DNA sequence: TGTGCCAGCCTGCCCTTGGGTGGGAACAATGAGCAGTTCTTC.

This clonotype was observed many times. This chain joins TRBV27 and TRBJ1-5; no firm D call. Trimming cost V 1 base and J 2 bases, with 3 bases left between them. The CDR3 sequence is 13 residues long. Germline CDR1 MNHEY, CDR2 SMNVEV (reference sequence). DNA of the CDR3: TGTGCCAGCAGTTTATGGGGCAATCAGCCCCAGCATTTT. Translation gives CASSLWGNQPQHF.

The chain recombines TRBV9 with TRBJ2-7; no firm D call. V lost 3 bases, J lost 6 bases, and 22 bases lay in between. This CDR3 comprises 16 residues. The germline gives CDR1 SGDLS, CDR2 YYNGEE. The CDR3 nucleotides read TGTGCCAGCAGCGCAAGTTCCACCCACAGCTTCGGCGAGCAGTACTTC. Amino acid sequence: CASSASSTHSFGEQYF.